This TCR beta chain comes out of a study of blood T cell repertoires in COVID-19. Study context: Sites across the United States, Italy and Spain contributed samples from acute and convalescent COVID-19. PBMCs, B-cell-depleted T cells, or T cells were the source of the cDNA or gDNA that made up the material.

This CDR3 is built from 15 residues. Germline CDR1 MNHNY, CDR2 SVGAGI (reference sequence). With 6 bases removed from V and 6 bases from J, the gap between germline ends came to 20 bases. In the original processing: The assay estimated nucleated cells by amplifying reference gene primers. The table came from immunoSEQ multiplex PCR; TCRdb's copy has only in-frame clones and leaves some out. V and J calls plus clone size are reproduced from that table; the DNA served to infer D and trimming. The sample carries some 330,000 clones, around 83% recorded once. Assignments of participants to cohorts depended upon their own reported clinical history.

The rearrangement uses TRBV6-6 and TRBJ1-2, with D unclear. This TCR came from a woman between 50 and 59 years old who had recovered from COVID-19. The sequencing sample was made of PBMCs or T cells enriched from blood (not recorded which). CDR3 sequence (DNA): TGTGCCAGCAGGAACTCCGGGGTTATACCGGATGGCTACACCTTC. Protein product: CASRNSGVIPDGYTF.